This TCR beta chain was recorded in a study of CD8+ T cells in alopecia areata. CDR1 and CDR2 (germline): SGHRS, YFSETQ. The CDR3 contains 14 residues. The V gene end was trimmed by 8 bases and the J gene end by 8 bases; junction bases not matched to a gene: 9. TCR sequencing used cDNA made by reverse transcription of extracted RNA. Sequencing was performed with immunoSEQ multiplex PCR; in TCRdb, only in-frame clones are kept and a portion is missing. Here the sample spans roughly 59,000 clones, about 45% being singletons. Lesional scalp tissue (obtained by punch biopsy) and peripheral blood were collected from alopecia areata patients.

The genes are TRBV5-1 and TRBJ2-2, with 10 bases matching TRBD1. Source: CD8+ T cells sorted from blood, taken at week 0. This receptor was identified in a human donor with alopecia areata. The CDR3 nucleotides read TGCGCCAGTCGTGGGACAGGGGACCGTGGGGAGCTGTTTTTT. The encoded protein is CASRGTGDRGELFF.